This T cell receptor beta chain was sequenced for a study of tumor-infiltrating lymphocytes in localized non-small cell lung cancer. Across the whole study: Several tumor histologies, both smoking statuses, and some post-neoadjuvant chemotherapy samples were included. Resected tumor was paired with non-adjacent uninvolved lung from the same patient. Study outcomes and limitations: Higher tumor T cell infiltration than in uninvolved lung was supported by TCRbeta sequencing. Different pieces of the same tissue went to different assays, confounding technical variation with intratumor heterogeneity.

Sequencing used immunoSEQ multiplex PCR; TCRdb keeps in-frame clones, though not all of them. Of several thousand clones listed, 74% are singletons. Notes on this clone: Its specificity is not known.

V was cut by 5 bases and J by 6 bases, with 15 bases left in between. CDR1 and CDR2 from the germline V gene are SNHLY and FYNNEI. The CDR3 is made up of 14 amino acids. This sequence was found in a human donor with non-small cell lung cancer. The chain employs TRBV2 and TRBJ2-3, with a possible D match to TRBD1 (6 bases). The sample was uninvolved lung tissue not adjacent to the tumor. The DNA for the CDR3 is TGTGCCAGCAGTCCGGACAGCCCCCGGGATACGCAGTATTTT. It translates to CASSPDSPRDTQYF.